A single sample gave rise to the 18 T cell receptor beta chains below, sequenced in a study of T cell changes during pregnancy in multiple sclerosis. The assay was immunoSEQ multiplex PCR, and TCRdb's table has in-frame clones only and misses some. This sample yields 40,000 to 45,000 clones, of which 80% to 95% are seen a single time; 0.52% belongs to the top ten. The specimen comprised CD4+ T cells from peripheral blood mononuclear cells, sampled in the third trimester of pregnancy. Source of these receptors: a female donor with multiple sclerosis, enrolled in a pregnancy study.

The CDR3 loop reads CASSPSAYEQYF. CDR3 sequence (DNA): TGTGCCAGCAGCCCTTCGGCCTACGAGCAGTACTTC. J is TRBJ2-7 and V is TRBV7-9, with no clear D. V lost 5 bases, J lost 2 bases, and 7 bases lay in between. Germline assignment: CDR1 SEHNR and CDR2 FQNEAQ (reference sequence). This CDR3 has 12 residues.

The V call is TRBV6-1, the J call TRBJ2-3; D possibly corresponds to TRBD2 (6 bases). The length of the CDR3 is 17 residues. Germline assignment: CDR1 MNHNS and CDR2 SASEGT. Trimming took off 2 bases at V and 5 bases at J, with 20 bases between the two ends. CDR3 sequence reads: CASSELSGGIGQDTQYF. In DNA form, the CDR3 reads TGTGCCAGCAGTGAACTCAGCGGCGGGATCGGGCAAGATACGCAGTATTTT.

The chain recombines TRBV6-1 with TRBJ1-1; D ambiguous. CDR1 is MNHNS and CDR2 is SASEGT in the germline V gene. The CDR3 consists of 15 residues. V dropped 0 bases and J dropped 5 bases, with 13 bases sitting between them. The CDR3 DNA reads TGTGCCAGCAGTGAAGCGCTTCCGGGAAAAACTGAAGCTTTCTTT. Encoded protein: CASSEALPGKTEAFF.

J is TRBJ1-4 and V is TRBV5-1, with D possibly being TRBD1 (5 bases). V was cut by 4 bases and J by 3 bases, with 10 bases left in between. CDR3 length: 14 residues. The V gene's germline CDR1 is SGHRS and CDR2 YFSETQ. For the CDR3, the DNA is TGCGCCAGCAGCGCGATAGGGGCTAATGAAAAACTGTTTTTT. Protein: CASSAIGANEKLFF.

This clone was observed once. The gene calls are TRBV4-2 and TRBJ2-6; TRBD1 might be the D (5 bases). V was pared by 0 bases and J by 0 bases, with 24 bases between. This CDR3 spans 22 amino acids. CDR1 is LGHNA and CDR2 is YNFKEQ in the germline V gene. Here the CDR3 reads CASSQEKVADSYITSGANVLTF. The CDR3 DNA reads as TGTGCCAGCAGCCAAGAAAAAGTAGCCGACAGCTACATCACCTCTGGGGCCAACGTCCTGACTTTC.

The chain combines TRBV18 with TRBJ1-3; D ambiguous. CDR3 length: 16 residues. Trimming cost V 3 bases and J 4 bases, with 16 bases left between them. From germline, CDR1 is KGHSH and CDR2 LQKENI. The chain's CDR3 is CASSPKNQDSGNTIYF. In DNA, the CDR3 is TGTGCCAGCTCACCCAAAAACCAAGACTCCGGAAACACCATATATTTT.

V gene TRBV7-2 combines with J gene TRBJ2-1; 10 bases are shared with TRBD1. Germline V lookup: CDR1 SGHTA, CDR2 FQGNSA. J was trimmed by 7 bases and V by 1 base; bases with no gene match: 7. CDR3 length equals 16 residues. CDR3 loop: CASSLGGQGLENEQFF. The CDR3 DNA reads as TGTGCCAGCAGCTTAGGGGGACAGGGGTTGGAAAATGAGCAGTTCTTC.

In the case of this clone: The junction departs from germline at one end; a sequencing error may be responsible. This chain connects TRBV10-2 to TRBJ1-3; unclear D gene. Germline V gene lookup returns CDR1 WSHSY and CDR2 SAAADI. This CDR3 region has 13 residues. Written as DNA, the CDR3 is TGCGCCAGCAATGAGGAGATAGAAAACACCATATATTTT. This codes for CASNEEIENTIYF.

The V and J genes are TRBV11-3 and TRBJ2-3; tentative D call: TRBD2 (6 bases). Germline V gene data show CDR1 as SGHNT and CDR2 as YENEEA. CDR3 size: 17 residues. V lost 2 bases to trimming and J lost 0 bases, with 15 bases between them. Here the CDR3 DNA reads TGTGCCAGCAGCTTAAGGGTAGCGGATACTAGCACAGATACGCAGTATTTT. It specifies CASSLRVADTSTDTQYF.

V usage is TRBV2 and J usage is TRBJ2-7; TRBD1 matches 10 bases. Germline-derived CDR1 and CDR2 are SNHLY and FYNNEI. The CDR3 loop spans 14 amino acids. Trimming at V came to 4 bases and at J to 4 bases, leaving 4 bases not matched to a gene. The CDR3 region has the DNA TGTGCCAGCAGTGGACAGGGGGCAGGGTACGAGCAGTACTTC. It translates to CASSGQGAGYEQYF.

About this clone: At one boundary the junction diverges from the germline segment, which might be a read error. The chain employs TRBV7-9 and TRBJ2-3, with TRBD2 matching over 16 bases. Germline CDR1 SEHNR, CDR2 FQNEAQ (reference sequence). CDR3 length equals 13 residues. The CDR3 DNA sequence: TGTGCCAGCAGCAGGGGACTAGCGGGGGGGTCGGATTTT. It specifies CASSRGLAGGSDF. The whole variable domain, remainder taken from reference TRBV7-9 and TRBJ2-3, is DTGVSQNPRHKITKRGQNVTFRCDPISEHNRLYWYRQTLGQGPEFLTYFQNEAQLEKSRLLSDRFSAERPKGSFSTLEIQRTEQGDSAMYLCASSRGLAGGSDFGPGTRLTVL.

V and J are TRBV7-9 and TRBJ2-3, with D tentatively TRBD2 (5 bases). This CDR3 comprises 14 residues. V lost 1 base and J 0 bases, leaving 5 bases between the germline ends. Germline V gene lookup returns CDR1 SEHNR and CDR2 FQNEAQ (reference sequence). The CDR3, as DNA: TGTGCCAGCAGCTTAGGGACTAGCACAGATACGCAGTATTTT. Translated: CASSLGTSTDTQYF.

V is TRBV19 and J is TRBJ1-5; 7 nucleotides match TRBD1. Per germline, CDR1 LNHDA and CDR2 SQIVND (reference sequence). The CDR3 has 15 residues. Losses at the gene ends were 0 bases for V and 4 bases for J; bases not matched to a gene: 3. The CDR3 nucleotides are TGTGCCAGTAGTATAGATCGCAGGGGGAATCAGCCCCAGCATTTT. Translating it yields CASSIDRRGNQPQHF.

This clone came up once. The chain carries TRBV1 and TRBJ2-4; TRBD1 is the table's D call, not checked against the DNA. TRBV1 is marked as a pseudogene. The CDR3 sequence is 15 residues long. The CDR3 protein is CTSSQGGGATNIQYF. The CDR3 coding sequence is TGCACCAGCAGCCAAGGGGGCGGAGCTACAAACATTCAGTACTTC.

V is TRBV5-1 and J is TRBJ2-7, with a weak D call TRBD2 (5 bases). The germline CDR1 and CDR2 sequences are SGHRS and YFSETQ. The CDR3 covers 14 residues. The V and J ends lost 0 bases and 5 bases respectively, with 12 bases between them. CDR3 loop: CASSLVSGSHEQYF. CDR3 DNA sequence: TGCGCCAGCAGCTTGGTGTCGGGATCCCACGAGCAGTACTTC. Based on the CDR3 plus reference TRBV5-1 and TRBJ2-7, the full variable domain is KAGVTQTPRYLIKTRGQQVTLSCSPISGHRSVSWYQQTPGQGLQFLFEYFSETQRNKGNFPGRFSGRQFSNSRSEMNVSTLELGDSALYLCASSLVSGSHEQYFGPGTRLTVT.

The J gene is TRBJ2-5, the V gene TRBV19; 9 nucleotides align to TRBD2. The CDR3 totals 14 residues. V dropped 7 bases and J dropped 3; count of bases not matched to a gene: 6. Germline CDR1 and CDR2: LNHDA and SQIVND (reference sequence). The CDR3: CASNSGGRKETQYF. The CDR3 DNA reads as TGTGCCAGTAACAGCGGGGGGCGAAAAGAGACCCAGTACTTC.

This clone was counted once. The V and J genes are TRBV7-9 and TRBJ2-3, with a possible D match to TRBD2 (6 bases). This CDR3 is 17 amino acids long. V lost 0 bases and J lost 2, with 15 bases in between. Looked up from germline, CDR1 is SEHNR and CDR2 is FQNEAQ (reference sequence). CDR3 coding DNA: TGTGCCAGCAGCTTAGCCGTAGCGGTAACCGACACAGATACGCAGTATTTT. Its translation: CASSLAVAVTDTDTQYF.

The J gene is TRBJ2-6, the V gene TRBV7-6, with 7 nucleotides matching TRBD1. Per germline, CDR1 SGHVS and CDR2 FNYEAQ. The J segment lost 0 bases and the V segment lost 4 bases, leaving 12 bases of the junction unmatched. The CDR3 length is 19 residues. In nucleotides, the CDR3 is TGTGCCAGCAGCTCGGGACAGACTATGACAATCTCTGGGGCCAACGTCCTGACTTTC. It is translated as CASSSGQTMTISGANVLTF.